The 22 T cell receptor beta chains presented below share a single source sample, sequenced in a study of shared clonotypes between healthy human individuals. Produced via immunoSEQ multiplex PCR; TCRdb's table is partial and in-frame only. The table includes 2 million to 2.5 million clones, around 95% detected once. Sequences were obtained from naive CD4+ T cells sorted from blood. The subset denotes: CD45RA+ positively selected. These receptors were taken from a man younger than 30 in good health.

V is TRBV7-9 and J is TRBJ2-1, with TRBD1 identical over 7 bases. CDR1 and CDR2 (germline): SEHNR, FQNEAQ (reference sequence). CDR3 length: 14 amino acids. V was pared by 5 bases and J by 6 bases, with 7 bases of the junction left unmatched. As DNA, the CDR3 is TGTGCCAGCAGCCGGGACAGAGAGCTCAATGAGCAGTTCTTC. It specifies CASSRDRELNEQFF.

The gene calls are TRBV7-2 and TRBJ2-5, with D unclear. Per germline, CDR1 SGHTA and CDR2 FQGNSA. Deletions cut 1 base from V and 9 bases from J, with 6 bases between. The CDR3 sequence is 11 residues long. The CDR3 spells CASSLEQPQYF. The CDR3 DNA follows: TGTGCCAGCAGCTTAGAACAGCCCCAGTACTTC.

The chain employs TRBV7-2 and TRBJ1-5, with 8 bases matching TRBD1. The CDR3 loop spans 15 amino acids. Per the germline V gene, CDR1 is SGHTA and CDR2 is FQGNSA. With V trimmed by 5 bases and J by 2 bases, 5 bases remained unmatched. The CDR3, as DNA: TGTGCCAGCAGCACCCCGGGACAGGGCAATCAGCCCCAGCATTTT. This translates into CASSTPGQGNQPQHF.

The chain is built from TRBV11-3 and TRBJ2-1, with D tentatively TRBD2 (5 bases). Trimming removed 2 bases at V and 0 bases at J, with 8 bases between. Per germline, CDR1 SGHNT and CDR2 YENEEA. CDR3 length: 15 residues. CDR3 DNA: TGTGCCAGCAGCTTAAGAACTAGCTCCTACAATGAGCAGTTCTTC. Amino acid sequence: CASSLRTSSYNEQFF. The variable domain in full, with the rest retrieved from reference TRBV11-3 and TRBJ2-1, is EAGVVQSPRYKIIEKKQPVAFWCNPISGHNTLYWYLQNLGQGPELLIRYENEEAVDDSQLPKDRFSAERLKGVDSTLKIQPAELGDSAVYLCASSLRTSSYNEQFFGPGTRLTVL.

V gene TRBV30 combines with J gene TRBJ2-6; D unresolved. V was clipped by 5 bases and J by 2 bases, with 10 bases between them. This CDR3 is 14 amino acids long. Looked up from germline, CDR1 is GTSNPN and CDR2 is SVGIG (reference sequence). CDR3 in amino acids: CAWVAGPGANVLTF. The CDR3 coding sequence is TGTGCCTGGGTAGCAGGCCCTGGGGCCAACGTCCTGACTTTC.

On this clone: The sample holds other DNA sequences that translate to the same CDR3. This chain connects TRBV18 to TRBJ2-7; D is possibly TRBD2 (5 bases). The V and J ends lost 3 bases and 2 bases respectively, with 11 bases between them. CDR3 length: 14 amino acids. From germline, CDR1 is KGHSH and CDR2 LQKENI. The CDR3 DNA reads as TGTGCCAGCTCACCGCTCAGCGGACCCTACGAGCAGTACTTC. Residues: CASSPLSGPYEQYF. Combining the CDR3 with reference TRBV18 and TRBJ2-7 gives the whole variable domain NAGVMQNPRHLVRRRGQEARLRCSPMKGHSHVYWYRQLPEEGLKFMVYLQKENIIDESGMPKERFSAEFPKEGPSILRIQQVVRGDSAAYFCASSPLSGPYEQYFGPGTRLTVT.

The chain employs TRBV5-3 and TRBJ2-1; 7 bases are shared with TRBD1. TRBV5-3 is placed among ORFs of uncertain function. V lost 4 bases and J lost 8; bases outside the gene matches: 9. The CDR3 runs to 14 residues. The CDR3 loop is CARSRRQGSHEQFF. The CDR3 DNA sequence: TGTGCCAGAAGCCGACGACAGGGAAGTCATGAGCAGTTCTTC.

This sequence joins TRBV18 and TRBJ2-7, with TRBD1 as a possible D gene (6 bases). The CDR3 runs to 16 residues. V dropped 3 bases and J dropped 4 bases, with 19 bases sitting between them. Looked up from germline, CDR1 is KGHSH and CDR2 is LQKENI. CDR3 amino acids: CASSPQGQHPTYEQYF. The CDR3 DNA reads TGTGCCAGCTCACCTCAAGGACAGCATCCCACGTACGAGCAGTACTTC.

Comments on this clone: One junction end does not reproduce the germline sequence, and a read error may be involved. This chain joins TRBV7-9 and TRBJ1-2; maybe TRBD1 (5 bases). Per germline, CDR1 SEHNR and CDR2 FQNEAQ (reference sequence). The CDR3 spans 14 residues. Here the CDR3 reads CASSLADSSYGYTF. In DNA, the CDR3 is TGTGCCAGCAGCCTAGCCGACAGTAGCTATGGCTACACCTTC.

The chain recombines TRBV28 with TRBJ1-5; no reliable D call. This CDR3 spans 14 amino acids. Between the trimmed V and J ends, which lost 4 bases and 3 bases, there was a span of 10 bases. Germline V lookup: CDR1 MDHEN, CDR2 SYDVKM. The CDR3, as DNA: TGTGCCAGCAGTTCGGGTCTTTTCAATCAGCCCCAGCATTTT. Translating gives CASSSGLFNQPQHF.

As DNA, the CDR3 is TGTGCCAGTAGTATTGACGGGAGTGCTAAAGAGCAGTACTTC. This gives the protein CASSIDGSAKEQYF. The chain employs TRBV19 and TRBJ2-7; tentative D call: TRBD2 (6 bases). The CDR3 sequence is 14 residues long. The V end was cut by 3 bases, the J end by 7 bases, with 16 bases between. Looked up from germline, CDR1 is LNHDA and CDR2 is SQIVND (reference sequence).

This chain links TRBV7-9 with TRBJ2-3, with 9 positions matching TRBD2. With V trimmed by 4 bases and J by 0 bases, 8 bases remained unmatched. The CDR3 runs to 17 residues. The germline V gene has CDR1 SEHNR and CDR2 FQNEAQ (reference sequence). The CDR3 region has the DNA TGTGCCAGCAGCTCTCGGACTAGCGAGTATAGCACAGATACGCAGTATTTT. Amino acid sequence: CASSSRTSEYSTDTQYF.

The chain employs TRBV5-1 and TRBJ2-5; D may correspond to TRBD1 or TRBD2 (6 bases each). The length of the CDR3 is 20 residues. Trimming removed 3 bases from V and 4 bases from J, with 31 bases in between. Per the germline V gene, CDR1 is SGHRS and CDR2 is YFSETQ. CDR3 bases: TGCGCCAGCAGCTCTCTTCTGGTTGGAGCTATGGGGGGCGTAAGAGAGACCCAGTACTTC. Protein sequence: CASSSLLVGAMGGVRETQYF.

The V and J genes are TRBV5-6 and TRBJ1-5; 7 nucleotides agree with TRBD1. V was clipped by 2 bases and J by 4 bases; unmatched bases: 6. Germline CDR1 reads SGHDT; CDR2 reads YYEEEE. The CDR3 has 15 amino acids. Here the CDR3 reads CASSFGQVGNQPQHF. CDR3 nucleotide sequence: TGTGCCAGCAGCTTCGGACAGGTTGGTAATCAGCCCCAGCATTTT.

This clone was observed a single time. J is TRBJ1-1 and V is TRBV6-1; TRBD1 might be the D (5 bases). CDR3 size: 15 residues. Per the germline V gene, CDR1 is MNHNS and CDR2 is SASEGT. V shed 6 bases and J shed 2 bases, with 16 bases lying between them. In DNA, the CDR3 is TGTGCCAGCAGGCCTCCGGGACCCGTCAACACTGAAGCTTTCTTT. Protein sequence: CASRPPGPVNTEAFF.

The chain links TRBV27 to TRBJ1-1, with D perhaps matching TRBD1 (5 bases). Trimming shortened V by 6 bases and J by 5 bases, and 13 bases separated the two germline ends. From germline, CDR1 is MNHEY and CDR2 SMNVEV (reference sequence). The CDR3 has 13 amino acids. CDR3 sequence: CASSPEGWTEAFF. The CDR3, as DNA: TGTGCCAGCAGCCCGGAGGGGTGGACTGAAGCTTTCTTT.

CDR3 residues: CASSPGVGGGQPQHF. CDR3 nucleotides: TGTGCCAGCTCACCAGGTGTGGGGGGCGGTCAGCCCCAGCATTTT. The rearrangement joins TRBV18 to TRBJ1-5, with a weak D call TRBD1 (6 bases). The CDR3 loop spans 15 amino acids. CDR1 and CDR2 from the germline V gene are KGHSH and LQKENI. Trimming took 2 bases from V and 6 from J, leaving 14 bases between them.

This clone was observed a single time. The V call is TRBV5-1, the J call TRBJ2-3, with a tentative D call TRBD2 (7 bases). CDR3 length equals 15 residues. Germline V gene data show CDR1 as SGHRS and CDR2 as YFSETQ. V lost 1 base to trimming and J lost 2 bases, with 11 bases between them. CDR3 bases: TGCGCCAGCAGCTTGTTGGGGGGGGCCACAGATACGCAGTATTTT. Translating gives CASSLLGGATDTQYF.

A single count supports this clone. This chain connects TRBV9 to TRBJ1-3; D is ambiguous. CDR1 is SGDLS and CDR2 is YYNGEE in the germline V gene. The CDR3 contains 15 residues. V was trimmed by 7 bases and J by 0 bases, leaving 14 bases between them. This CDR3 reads CASAHGPSSGNTIYF. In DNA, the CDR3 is TGTGCCAGCGCTCACGGGCCGAGCTCTGGAAACACCATATATTTT.

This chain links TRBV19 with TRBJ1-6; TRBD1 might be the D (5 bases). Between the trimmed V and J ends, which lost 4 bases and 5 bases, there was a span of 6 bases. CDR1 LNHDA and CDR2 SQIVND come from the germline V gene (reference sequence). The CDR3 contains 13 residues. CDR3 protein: CASSRDDNSPLHF. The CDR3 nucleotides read TGTGCCAGTAGTAGGGACGATAATTCACCCCTCCACTTT.

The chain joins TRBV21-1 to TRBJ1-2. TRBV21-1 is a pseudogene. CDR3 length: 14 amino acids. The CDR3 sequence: CASSNLGRNYGYTF. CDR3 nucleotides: TGTGCCAGCAGCAATCTGGGGAGGAACTATGGCTACACCTTC.

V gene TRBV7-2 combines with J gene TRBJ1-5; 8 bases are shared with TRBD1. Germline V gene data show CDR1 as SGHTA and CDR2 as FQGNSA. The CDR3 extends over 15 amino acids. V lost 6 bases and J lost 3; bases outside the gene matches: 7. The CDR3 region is CASSLKTGANQPQHF. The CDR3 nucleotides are TGTGCCAGCAGTCTTAAGACAGGGGCCAATCAGCCCCAGCATTTT.